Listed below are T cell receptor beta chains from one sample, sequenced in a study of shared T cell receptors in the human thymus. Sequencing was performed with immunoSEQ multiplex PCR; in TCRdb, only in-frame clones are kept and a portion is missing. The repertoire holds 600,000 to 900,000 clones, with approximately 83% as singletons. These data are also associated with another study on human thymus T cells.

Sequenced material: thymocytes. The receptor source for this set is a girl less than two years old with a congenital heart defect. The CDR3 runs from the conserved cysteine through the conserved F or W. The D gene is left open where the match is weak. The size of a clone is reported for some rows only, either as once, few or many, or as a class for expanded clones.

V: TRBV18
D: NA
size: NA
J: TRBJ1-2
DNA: TGTGCCAGCTCACCGGGCGGGGATACTCCCTATGGCTACACCTTC
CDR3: CASSPGGDTPYGYTF

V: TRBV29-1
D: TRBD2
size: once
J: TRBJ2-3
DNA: TGCAGCGTCGCGGGGGGTATTACAGATACGCAGTATTTT
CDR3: CSVAGGITDTQYF

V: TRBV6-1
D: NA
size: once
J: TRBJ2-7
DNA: TGTGCCAGCAGTGATTTGGCAGGAGGCGAGCAGTACTTC
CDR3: CASSDLAGGEQYF

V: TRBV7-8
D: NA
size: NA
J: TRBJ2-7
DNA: TGTGCCAGCAGCCCGAGAGGGGGTGACCTATCCTACGAGCAGTACTTC
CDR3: CASSPRGGDLSYEQYF

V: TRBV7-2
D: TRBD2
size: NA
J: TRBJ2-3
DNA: TGTGCCAGCAGCGGTCTAGCGGGGGGGTACACAGATACGCAGTATTTT
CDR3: CASSGLAGGYTDTQYF

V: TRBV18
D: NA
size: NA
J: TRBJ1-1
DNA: TGTGCCAGCTCAAACCGCTTTTTTGGAGGGGCGCACACTGAAGCTTTCTTT
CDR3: CASSNRFFGGAHTEAFF

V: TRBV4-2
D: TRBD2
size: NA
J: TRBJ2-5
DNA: TGTGCCAGCAGCCAACCGAGCGGGGGCGAAGAGACCCAGTACTTC
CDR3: CASSQPSGGEETQYF

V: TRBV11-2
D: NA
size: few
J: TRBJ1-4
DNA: TGTGCCAGCAGCTTAGAGTCCCCGCGTGATGAAAAACTGTTTTTT
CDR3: CASSLESPRDEKLFF

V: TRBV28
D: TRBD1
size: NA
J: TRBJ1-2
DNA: TGTGCCAGCAGTTTGGACAGGAACTATGGCTACACCTTC
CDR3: CASSLDRNYGYTF

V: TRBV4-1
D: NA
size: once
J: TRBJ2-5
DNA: TGCGCCAGCAGCCAAGATGGTACAGGAGAGACCCAGTACTTC
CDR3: CASSQDGTGETQYF

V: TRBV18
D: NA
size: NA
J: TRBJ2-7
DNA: TGTGCCAGCTCACCAAATTATCAGGAAACCCGATTTAGCTCCTACGAGCAGTACTTC
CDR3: CASSPNYQETRFSSYEQYF

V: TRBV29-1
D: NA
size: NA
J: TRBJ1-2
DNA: TGCAGCCCTGTAACGGGGGAGTCTAACTATGGCTACACCTTC
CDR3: CSPVTGESNYGYTF

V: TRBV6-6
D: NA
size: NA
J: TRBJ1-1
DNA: TGTGCCAGCAGTGTCGGGAACACTGAAGCTTTCTTT
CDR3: CASSVGNTEAFF

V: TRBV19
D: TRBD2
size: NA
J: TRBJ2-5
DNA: TGTGCCAGTAGTCCGGGACTAGCGGGGGGGCGTGAGACCCAGTACTTC
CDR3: CASSPGLAGGRETQYF

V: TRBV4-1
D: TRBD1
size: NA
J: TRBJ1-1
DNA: TGCGCCAGCAGCCAAGAAGAGCCAGGGGGCCCGAACACTGAAGCTTTCTTT
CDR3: CASSQEEPGGPNTEAFF

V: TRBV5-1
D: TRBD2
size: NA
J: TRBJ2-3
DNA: TGCGCCAGCAGCCCCCCTGGACTAGCGGGGGCAACCACAGATACGCAGTATTTT
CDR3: CASSPPGLAGATTDTQYF

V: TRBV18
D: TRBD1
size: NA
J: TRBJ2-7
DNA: TGTGCCAGCTCACCAGGCGGTGATTGGCAGGGGGCTACTCAAGACACCTACGAGCAGTACTTC
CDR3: CASSPGGDWQGATQDTYEQYF

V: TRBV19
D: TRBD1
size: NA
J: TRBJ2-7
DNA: TGTGCCAGTAGTATTGCGCTGGGACAGCTCTACGAGCAGTACTTC
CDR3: CASSIALGQLYEQYF

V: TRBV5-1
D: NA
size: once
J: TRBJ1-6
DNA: TGCGCCAGCAGCTTGGGGCCAGGACGGGGGTACCCCTATAATTCACCCCTCCACTTT
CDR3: CASSLGPGRGYPYNSPLHF

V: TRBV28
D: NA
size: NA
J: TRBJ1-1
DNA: TGTGCCAGCAGCCCGGGAGGTTTGTGGACTGAAGCTTTCTTT
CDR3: CASSPGGLWTEAFF

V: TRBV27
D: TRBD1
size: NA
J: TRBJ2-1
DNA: TGTGCCAGCAAGACGACAGGGGTGGGGAATGAGCAGTTCTTC
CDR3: CASKTTGVGNEQFF

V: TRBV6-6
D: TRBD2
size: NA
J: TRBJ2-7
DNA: TGTGCCAACTCCTTGGGGGAGGGGTACGAGCAGTACTTC
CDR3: CANSLGEGYEQYF

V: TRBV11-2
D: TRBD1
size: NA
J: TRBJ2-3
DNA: TGTGCCAGCAGTCCTACAGGGGATCGTTGGACAGATACGCAGTATTTT
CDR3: CASSPTGDRWTDTQYF

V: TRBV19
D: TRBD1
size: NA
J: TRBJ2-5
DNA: TGTGCCAGTAAATACCGGGACAGCCAAGAGACCCAGTACTTC
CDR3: CASKYRDSQETQYF

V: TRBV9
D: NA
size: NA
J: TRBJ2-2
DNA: TGTGCCAGCAGCGTAGGGGGGGGGCCACAGAACACCGGGGAGCTGTTTTTT
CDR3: CASSVGGGPQNTGELFF

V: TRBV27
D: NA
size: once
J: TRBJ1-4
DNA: TGTGCCAGCAGTCCCGCGGACCCAGGGGTCAATGAAAAACTGTTTTTT
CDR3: CASSPADPGVNEKLFF

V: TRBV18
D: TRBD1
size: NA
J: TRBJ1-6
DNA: TGTGCCAGCTCACTTGTTCCTCTACAGGGGAAATGGATAGATTCACCCCTCCACTTT
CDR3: CASSLVPLQGKWIDSPLHF

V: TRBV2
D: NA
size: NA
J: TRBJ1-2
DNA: TGTGCCAGCCCACCAAGGGGCGTTGGCTATGGCTACACCTTC
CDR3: CASPPRGVGYGYTF

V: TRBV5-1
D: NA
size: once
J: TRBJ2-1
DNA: TGCGCCAGCAGCTCGAATCATAGGGAGCATGAGCAGTTCTTC
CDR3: CASSSNHREHEQFF

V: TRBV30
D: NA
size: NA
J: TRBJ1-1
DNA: TGTGCCTGGAGTTTAGTAGCGAACACTGAAGCTTTCTTT
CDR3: CAWSLVANTEAFF

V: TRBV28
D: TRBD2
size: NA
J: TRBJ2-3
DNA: TGTGCCAGCAGCCACCAAGGACTAGCGGGGGTATCTAGCACAGATACGCAGTATTTT
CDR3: CASSHQGLAGVSSTDTQYF

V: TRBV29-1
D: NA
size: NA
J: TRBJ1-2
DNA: TGCAGCGTTTTTAACAGCTACTATGGCTACACCTTC
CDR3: CSVFNSYYGYTF

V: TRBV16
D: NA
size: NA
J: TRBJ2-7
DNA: TGTGCCAGCAGCCAGGGCGGGACCTACGAGCAGTACTTC
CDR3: CASSQGGTYEQYF

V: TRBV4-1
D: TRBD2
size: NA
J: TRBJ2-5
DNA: TGCGCCAGCAGCCCTCAAAGCCGCACCGGACTAGCGGGGGAAGAGACCCAGTACTTC
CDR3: CASSPQSRTGLAGEETQYF

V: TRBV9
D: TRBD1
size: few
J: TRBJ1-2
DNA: TGTGCCAGCAGCGTAGCAGGGGGCTATGGCTACACCTTC
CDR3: CASSVAGGYGYTF

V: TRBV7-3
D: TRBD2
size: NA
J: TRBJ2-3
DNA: TGTGCCAGCAGCCCCTCGACTAGCGGGGGGCAATGGGCGGATACGCAGTATTTT
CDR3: CASSPSTSGGQWADTQYF

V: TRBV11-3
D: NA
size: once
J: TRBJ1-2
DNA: TGTGCCAGCAGCTTACAGTCAGGGTTCTATGGCTACACCTTC
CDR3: CASSLQSGFYGYTF

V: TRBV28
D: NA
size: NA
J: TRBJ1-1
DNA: TGTGCCAGCAGTTTCCAGGCAGGGGCGGTTAGGAACACTGAAGCTTTCTTT
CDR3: CASSFQAGAVRNTEAFF

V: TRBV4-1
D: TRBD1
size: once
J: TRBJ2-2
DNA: TGCGCCAGCAGTCGACAGGGGGTGAATACCGGGGAGCTGTTTTTT
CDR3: CASSRQGVNTGELFF

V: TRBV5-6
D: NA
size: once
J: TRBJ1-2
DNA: TGTGCCAGCAGCTTGTTAGGGACACGAGGCGGCTACACCTTC
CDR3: CASSLLGTRGGYTF

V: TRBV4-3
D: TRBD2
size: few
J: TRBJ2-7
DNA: TGCGCCAGCAGCCAACGGACTAGCGGGGGTTACGAGCAGTACTTC
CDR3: CASSQRTSGGYEQYF

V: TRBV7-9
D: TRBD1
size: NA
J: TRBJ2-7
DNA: TGTGCCAGCAGCCCGGGACAGATCTACGAGCAGTACTTC
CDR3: CASSPGQIYEQYF

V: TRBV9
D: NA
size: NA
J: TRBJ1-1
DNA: TGTGCCAGCAGCGTGAAGGGGGGGGAGAGTACTGAAGCTTTCTTT
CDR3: CASSVKGGESTEAFF

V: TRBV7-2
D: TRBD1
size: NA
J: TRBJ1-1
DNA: TGTGCCAGCAGCTGCCCGGACAGGGACAACACTGAAGCTTTCTTT
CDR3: CASSCPDRDNTEAFF

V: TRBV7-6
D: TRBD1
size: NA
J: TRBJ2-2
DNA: TGTGCCAGCAGCTTAATAGGGCAGGGGGCGCTCACCGGGGAGCTGTTTTTT
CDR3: CASSLIGQGALTGELFF

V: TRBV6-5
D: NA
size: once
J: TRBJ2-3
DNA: TGTGCCAGCAGTTACTTCAACGGGGATACGCAGTATTTT
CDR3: CASSYFNGDTQYF

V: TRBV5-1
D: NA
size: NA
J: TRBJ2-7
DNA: TGCGCCAGCAGCCAACCCGACAGTATCGAGCAGTACTTC
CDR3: CASSQPDSIEQYF

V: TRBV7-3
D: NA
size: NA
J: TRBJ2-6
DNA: TGTGCCAGCAGCCGACAGGCCGGGGCCAACGTCCTGACTTTC
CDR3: CASSRQAGANVLTF

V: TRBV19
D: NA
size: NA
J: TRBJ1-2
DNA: TGTGCCAGTCGGAGACAGTTGGCTAACTATGGCTACACCTTC
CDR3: CASRRQLANYGYTF

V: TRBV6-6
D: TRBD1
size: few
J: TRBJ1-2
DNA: TGTGCCAGCAGCCGGACAGGGACAAAACTTAACTATGGCTACACCTTC
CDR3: CASSRTGTKLNYGYTF

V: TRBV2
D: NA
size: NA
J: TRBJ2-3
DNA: TGTGCCAGCAGCCGGACAACAGATACGCAGTATTTT
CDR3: CASSRTTDTQYF

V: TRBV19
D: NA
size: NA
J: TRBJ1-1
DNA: TGTGCCAGTGGTATTAGGAACACTGAAGCTTTCTTT
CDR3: CASGIRNTEAFF

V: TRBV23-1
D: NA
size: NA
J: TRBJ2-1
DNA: TGCGCCAGCAGTCAATTGGGGAAAGGGGGTAATGAGCAGTTCTTC
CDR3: CASSQLGKGGNEQFF